This passage covers 26 T cell receptor beta chains from one sample sequenced in a study of shared clonotypes between healthy human individuals. Sequencing was performed with immunoSEQ multiplex PCR; in TCRdb, only in-frame clones are kept and a portion is missing. The sample contains 2 million to 3 million clones, approximately 94% of which appear only once. Sequencing was done on a sample of naive CD4+ T cells sorted from blood. As to subset: CD45RA+ positively selected. Receptors were obtained from a man in his late teens or twenties in good health.

V usage is TRBV4-1 and J usage is TRBJ1-5; D remains unclear. This CDR3 region has 14 residues. Germline assignment: CDR1 MGHRA and CDR2 YSYEKL. V dropped 1 base and J dropped 4 bases, with 8 bases sitting between them. As DNA, the CDR3 is TGCGCCAGCAGCCAAGCCCTCACTAATCAGCCCCAGCATTTT. Translated, it gives CASSQALTNQPQHF.

The chain couples TRBV10-2 to TRBJ2-7; D unclear. Trimming stripped 5 bases from V and 0 bases from J, with 11 bases between. The CDR3 is 14 amino acids. Germline V gene lookup returns CDR1 WSHSY and CDR2 SAAADI. The CDR3 region is CASSREVPSYEQYF. In DNA, the CDR3 is TGCGCCAGCAGTCGAGAGGTCCCCTCCTACGAGCAGTACTTC.

This CDR3 reads CASSIFGGAEGTGELFF. In DNA form, the CDR3 reads TGTGCCAGTAGTATTTTCGGTGGGGCAGAGGGGACCGGGGAGCTGTTTTTT. The rearrangement joins TRBV19 to TRBJ2-2; D could derive from TRBD1 or TRBD2 (5 bases each). Germline V lookup: CDR1 LNHDA, CDR2 SQIVND (reference sequence). Trimming shortened V by 3 bases and J by 5 bases, and 19 bases separated the two germline ends. This CDR3 spans 17 amino acids.

For the CDR3, the DNA is TGTGCCAGTAAAGTGGTGTCTTCCTACGAGCAGTACTTC. Protein: CASKVVSSYEQYF. The chain couples TRBV28 to TRBJ2-7; D unclear. Trimming stripped 9 bases from V and 1 base from J, with 13 bases between. This CDR3 is 13 amino acids long. From germline, CDR1 is MDHEN and CDR2 SYDVKM.

The chain has TRBV6-1 and TRBJ1-4; perhaps TRBD1 as D (5 bases). V lost 6 bases to trimming and J lost 5 bases, with 13 bases between them. The CDR3 is made up of 14 amino acids. CDR1 MNHNS and CDR2 SASEGT come from the germline V gene. The CDR3 nucleotides are TGTGCCAGCAGGAACCGGGACGGAAATGAAAAACTGTTTTTT. Its protein product is CASRNRDGNEKLFF.

The chain uses TRBV28 and TRBJ1-5; TRBD1 matches 8 bases. V lost 6 bases, J lost 2 bases, and 3 bases stayed unmatched. Germline CDR1 is MDHEN and CDR2 is SYDVKM. The CDR3 length is 14 residues. The CDR3 protein is CASRSTGGNQPQHF. The CDR3 nucleotides read TGTGCCAGCAGGTCGACAGGGGGCAATCAGCCCCAGCATTTT.

The gene calls are TRBV5-1 and TRBJ2-1; 7 bases map to TRBD1. The ends lost 4 bases at V and 2 bases at J; junction bases unmatched: 9. The CDR3 consists of 16 residues. In germline, CDR1 is SGHRS, CDR2 YFSETQ. CDR3 bases: TGCGCCAGCAGCGGGGGACAGTGGGGTACCTACAATGAGCAGTTCTTC. It codes for CASSGGQWGTYNEQFF. Full variable domain (outside the CDR3, taken from reference TRBV5-1 and TRBJ2-1): KAGVTQTPRYLIKTRGQQVTLSCSPISGHRSVSWYQQTPGQGLQFLFEYFSETQRNKGNFPGRFSGRQFSNSRSEMNVSTLELGDSALYLCASSGGQWGTYNEQFFGPGTRLTVL.

The chain couples TRBV9 to TRBJ2-3, with D unclear. The CDR3 is made up of 14 amino acids. The ends were cut back, 4 bases at V and 4 bases at J, with 13 bases in the middle. Germline V lookup: CDR1 SGDLS, CDR2 YYNGEE. The CDR3 spells CASSPRGSSDTQYF. DNA of the CDR3: TGTGCCAGCAGCCCGCGAGGAAGCTCAGATACGCAGTATTTT.

To note about this clone: The sample carries other DNA sequences with the same CDR3. The V and J genes are TRBV2 and TRBJ2-5; 7 bases map to TRBD1. CDR1 and CDR2 (germline): SNHLY, FYNNEI. V shed 4 bases and J 4 bases; nucleotides not matched to a gene: 3. The CDR3 is made up of 13 amino acids. CDR3 protein: CASSGQGLETQYF. The CDR3 bases are TGTGCCAGCAGTGGACAGGGTTTAGAGACCCAGTACTTC.

The CDR3 DNA reads as TGTGCCAGCATTAGTTTCGGGGAAGGCTATGGCTACACCTTC. It is translated as CASISFGEGYGYTF. The chain uses TRBV6-5 and TRBJ1-2; D ambiguous. Trimming removed 7 bases from V and 4 bases from J, with 16 bases in between. The CDR3 loop spans 14 amino acids. Germline V gene lookup returns CDR1 MNHEY and CDR2 SVGAGI.

On this clone itself: Other nucleotide sequences from this sample produce the same CDR3. The chain employs TRBV6-1 and TRBJ1-6; 9 bases line up with TRBD1. CDR3 size: 15 residues. The ends lost 3 bases at V and 6 bases at J; junction bases unmatched: 3. Looked up from germline, CDR1 is MNHNS and CDR2 is SASEGT. The CDR3 DNA is TGTGCCAGCAGTGAGGGACAGGGTTTTAATTCACCCCTCCACTTT. Amino acids: CASSEGQGFNSPLHF.

The genes are TRBV28 and TRBJ2-5; 7 nucleotides match TRBD1. The germline V gene has CDR1 MDHEN and CDR2 SYDVKM. Losses at the gene ends were 3 bases for V and 2 bases for J; bases not matched to a gene: 3. The CDR3 is 14 amino acids. CDR3 bases: TGTGCCAGCAGTTTCCTGGGACAGCAAGAGACCCAGTACTTC. Protein: CASSFLGQQETQYF.

The chain has TRBV5-1 and TRBJ1-4; unclear D gene. Trimming shortened V by 0 bases and J by 7 bases, and 7 bases separated the two germline ends. The CDR3 is made up of 13 amino acids. Germline V CDR1 and CDR2: SGHRS, YFSETQ. The CDR3 DNA follows: TGCGCCAGCAGCTTGGCAGCTAGTGAAAAACTGTTTTTT. It translates to CASSLAASEKLFF.

The J gene is TRBJ2-3, the V gene TRBV4-1; 12 nucleotides match TRBD2. The CDR3 runs to 20 residues. Germline V gene sequence: CDR1 MGHRA, CDR2 YSYEKL. With 0 bases clipped from V and 0 bases from J, the junction kept 10 bases outside the gene matches. CDR3 region: CASSQEGLAGGRTSTDTQYF. As DNA, the CDR3 is TGCGCCAGCAGCCAAGAAGGGCTAGCGGGGGGGAGAACTAGCACAGATACGCAGTATTTT.

The chain couples TRBV18 to TRBJ2-2, with 13 bases matching TRBD2. V lost 2 bases to trimming and J lost 7 bases; unmatched junction nucleotides: 7. CDR3 size: 17 residues. Germline loops: CDR1 KGHSH, CDR2 LQKENI. The chain's CDR3 is CASSPGLAGASNGELFF. The CDR3 nucleotides are TGTGCCAGCTCACCAGGACTAGCGGGAGCGTCTAACGGGGAGCTGTTTTTT.

This clone appeared a single time. The chain links TRBV11-2 to TRBJ2-3; D gene unclear. Germline assignment: CDR1 SGHAT and CDR2 FQNNGV. The CDR3 extends over 11 amino acids. Between the trimmed V and J ends, which lost 3 bases and 4 bases, there was a span of 2 bases. CDR3 sequence reads: CASSFPDTQYF. CDR3 sequence (DNA): TGTGCCAGCAGCTTCCCAGATACGCAGTATTTT.

The chain links TRBV7-9 to TRBJ1-1; D may be TRBD1 (5 bases). The CDR3 is 13 amino acids. The V end lost 10 bases, the J end lost 4 bases, and 16 bases lay between the germline ends. In germline, CDR1 is SEHNR, CDR2 FQNEAQ (reference sequence). CDR3 region: CATLRPGSTEAFF. CDR3 nucleotides: TGTGCCACCCTTAGGCCAGGGAGCACTGAAGCTTTCTTT.

The gene calls are TRBV10-3 and TRBJ1-1; 9 positions agree with TRBD1. Per germline, CDR1 ENHRY and CDR2 SYGVKD. The V segment lost 8 bases and the J segment 5 bases; nucleotides outside the gene matches: 6. CDR3 length: 13 amino acids. The CDR3 sequence: CAIGRDRETEAFF. In DNA, the CDR3 is TGTGCCATCGGTAGGGACAGGGAAACTGAAGCTTTCTTT.

This clone was detected once. The chain is built from TRBV11-3 and TRBJ2-7; 7 nucleotides align to TRBD1. CDR1 and CDR2 (germline): SGHNT, YENEEA. CDR3 size: 17 residues. The junction had 12 bases not matched to a gene; V was cut back by 1 base and J by 3 bases. The CDR3 region has the DNA TGTGCCAGCAGCTTAGCCAAACTGACAGGGTCTATCTACGAGCAGTACTTC. It yields the protein CASSLAKLTGSIYEQYF.

The rearrangement links TRBV6-5 to TRBJ2-5; 7 nucleotides align to TRBD2. This CDR3 comprises 16 residues. Trimming cost V 4 bases and J 4 bases; bases outside gene matches: 12. Per germline, CDR1 MNHEY and CDR2 SVGAGI. The CDR3 protein is CASSSTSAGQSETQYF. In DNA form, the CDR3 reads TGTGCCAGCAGTTCCACTAGCGCGGGTCAGTCAGAGACCCAGTACTTC.

The V and J genes are TRBV10-3 and TRBJ1-4; D might be TRBD1 (5 bases). Germline values: CDR1 ENHRY, CDR2 SYGVKD. Trimming cost V 2 bases and J 7 bases, with 11 bases left between them. The CDR3 consists of 14 residues. DNA for the CDR3: TGTGCCATCAGTGAGGCGGGGCCGTCTGAAAAACTGTTTTTT. The encoded protein is CAISEAGPSEKLFF.

This clone was counted a few times. The chain carries TRBV7-9 and TRBJ1-5; no clear D gene. CDR1 is SEHNR and CDR2 is FQNEAQ in the germline V gene (reference sequence). V was trimmed by 1 base and J by 0 bases, leaving 4 bases between them. CDR3 length: 14 residues. The CDR3: CASSLDNSNQPQHF. The CDR3 DNA is TGTGCCAGCAGCTTAGATAATAGCAATCAGCCCCAGCATTTT. Full variable domain (remainder filled in from reference TRBV7-9 and TRBJ1-5): DTGVSQNPRHKITKRGQNVTFRCDPISEHNRLYWYRQTLGQGPEFLTYFQNEAQLEKSRLLSDRFSAERPKGSFSTLEIQRTEQGDSAMYLCASSLDNSNQPQHFGDGTRLSIL.

V gene TRBV7-2 combines with J gene TRBJ2-3, with 13 positions matching TRBD2. The V segment lost 0 bases and the J segment 1 base; nucleotides outside the gene matches: 4. The CDR3 totals 18 residues. CDR1 and CDR2 from the germline V gene are SGHTA and FQGNSA. The CDR3 here is CASSLATSGRFGTDTQYF. CDR3 DNA: TGTGCCAGCAGCTTAGCGACTAGCGGGAGGTTTGGCACAGATACGCAGTATTTT.

This sequence joins TRBV19 and TRBJ2-1, with a possible D match to TRBD1 (6 bases). Germline CDR1 LNHDA, CDR2 SQIVND (reference sequence). V lost 5 bases, J lost 0 bases, and 11 bases lay in between. The CDR3 has 15 residues. As DNA, the CDR3 is TGTGCCAGTAGTCGGACAGCCAGCTCCTACAATGAGCAGTTCTTC. Its translation is CASSRTASSYNEQFF.

The chain couples TRBV6-5 to TRBJ2-3; TRBD2 aligns across 8 bases. V shed 6 bases, J shed 4 bases, and the junction held 6 bases outside the gene matches. Germline V CDR1 and CDR2: MNHEY, SVGAGI. CDR3 length: 14 amino acids. The CDR3 nucleotides are TGTGCCAGCAGGGGTAGCGGGGTTCCAGATACGCAGTATTTT. Its protein is CASRGSGVPDTQYF.

Of note for this clone: Other DNA sequences in the sample encode the same CDR3. This chain joins TRBV5-6 and TRBJ1-1; D not certain. The CDR3 loop spans 15 amino acids. With 2 bases removed from V and 0 bases from J, the gap between germline ends came to 11 bases. Per germline, CDR1 SGHDT and CDR2 YYEEEE. CDR3 sequence (DNA): TGTGCCAGCAGCTTAGGGCAGATAATGAACACTGAAGCTTTCTTT. Translation gives CASSLGQIMNTEAFF.